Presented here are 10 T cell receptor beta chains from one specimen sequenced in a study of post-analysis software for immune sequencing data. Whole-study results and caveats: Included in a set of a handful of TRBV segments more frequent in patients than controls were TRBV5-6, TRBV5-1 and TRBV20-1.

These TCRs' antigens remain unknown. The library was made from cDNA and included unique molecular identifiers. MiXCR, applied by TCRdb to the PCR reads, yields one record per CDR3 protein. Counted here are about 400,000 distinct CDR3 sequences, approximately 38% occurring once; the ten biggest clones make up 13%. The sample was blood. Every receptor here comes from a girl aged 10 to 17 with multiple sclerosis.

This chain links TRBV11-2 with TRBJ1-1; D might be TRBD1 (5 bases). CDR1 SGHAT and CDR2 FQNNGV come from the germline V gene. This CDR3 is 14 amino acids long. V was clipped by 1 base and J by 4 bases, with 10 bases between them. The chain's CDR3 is CASSLVLGGTEAFF. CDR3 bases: TGTGCCAGCAGCTTAGTATTGGGGGGCACTGAAGCTTTCTTT.

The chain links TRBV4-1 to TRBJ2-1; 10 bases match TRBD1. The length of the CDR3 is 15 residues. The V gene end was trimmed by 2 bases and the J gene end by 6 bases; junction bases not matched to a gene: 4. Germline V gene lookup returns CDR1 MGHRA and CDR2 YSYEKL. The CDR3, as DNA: TGCGCCAGCAGCCAACCTCGACAGGGGGCCAATGAGCAGTTCTTC. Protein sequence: CASSQPRQGANEQFF.

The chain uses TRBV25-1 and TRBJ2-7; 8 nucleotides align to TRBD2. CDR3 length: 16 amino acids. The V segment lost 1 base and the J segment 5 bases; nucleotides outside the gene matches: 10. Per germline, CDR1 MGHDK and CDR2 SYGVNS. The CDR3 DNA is TGTGCCAGCAGTGAATCCTCAACCCGGGGGGGGAACGAGCAGTACTTC. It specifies CASSESSTRGGNEQYF.

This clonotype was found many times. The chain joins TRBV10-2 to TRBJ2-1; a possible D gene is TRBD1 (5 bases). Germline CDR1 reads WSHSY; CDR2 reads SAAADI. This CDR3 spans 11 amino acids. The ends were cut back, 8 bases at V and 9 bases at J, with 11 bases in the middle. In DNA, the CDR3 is TGCGCCAGCGAAGGGGAAGGTGAGCAGTTCTTC. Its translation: CASEGEGEQFF.

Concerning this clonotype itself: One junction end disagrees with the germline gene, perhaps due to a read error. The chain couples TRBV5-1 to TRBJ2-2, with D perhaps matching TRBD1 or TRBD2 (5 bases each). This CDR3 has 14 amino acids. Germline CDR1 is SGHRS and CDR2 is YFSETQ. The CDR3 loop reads CASSTGPNTGERFF. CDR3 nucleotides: TGCGCCAGCAGCACGGGACCGAACACCGGGGAGCGGTTTTTT.

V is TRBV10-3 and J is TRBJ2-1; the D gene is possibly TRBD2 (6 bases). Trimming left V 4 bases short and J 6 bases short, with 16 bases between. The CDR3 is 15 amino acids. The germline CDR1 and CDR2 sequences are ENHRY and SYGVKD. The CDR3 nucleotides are TGTGCCATCAGTGTTGGAGGGGCCCTCAGCAATGAGCAGTTCTTC. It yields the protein CAISVGGALSNEQFF.

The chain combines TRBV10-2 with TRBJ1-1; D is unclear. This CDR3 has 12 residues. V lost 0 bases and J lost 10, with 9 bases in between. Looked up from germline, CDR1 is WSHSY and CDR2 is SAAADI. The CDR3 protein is CASSESEGRAFF. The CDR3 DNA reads TGCGCCAGCAGTGAGTCGGAGGGCAGAGCTTTCTTT.

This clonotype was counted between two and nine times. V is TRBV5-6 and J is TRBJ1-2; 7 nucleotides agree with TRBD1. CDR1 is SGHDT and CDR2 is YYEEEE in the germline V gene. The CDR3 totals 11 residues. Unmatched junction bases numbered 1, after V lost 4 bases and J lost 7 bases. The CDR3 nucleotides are TGTGCCAGCAGCCAGGGGGTTGGCTACACCTTC. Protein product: CASSQGVGYTF.

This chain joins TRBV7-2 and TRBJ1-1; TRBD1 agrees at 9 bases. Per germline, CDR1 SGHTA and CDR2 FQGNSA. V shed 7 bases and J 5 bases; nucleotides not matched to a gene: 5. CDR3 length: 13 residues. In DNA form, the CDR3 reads TGTGCCAGCATGAGTGGGACAGGGACTGAAGCTTTCTTT. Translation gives CASMSGTGTEAFF.

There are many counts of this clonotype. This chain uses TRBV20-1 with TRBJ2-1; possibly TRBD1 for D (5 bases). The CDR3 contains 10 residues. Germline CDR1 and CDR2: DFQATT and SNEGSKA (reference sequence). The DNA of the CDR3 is TGCAGGGCTCCCGGACAAGAGCAGTTCTTC. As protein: CRAPGQEQFF.